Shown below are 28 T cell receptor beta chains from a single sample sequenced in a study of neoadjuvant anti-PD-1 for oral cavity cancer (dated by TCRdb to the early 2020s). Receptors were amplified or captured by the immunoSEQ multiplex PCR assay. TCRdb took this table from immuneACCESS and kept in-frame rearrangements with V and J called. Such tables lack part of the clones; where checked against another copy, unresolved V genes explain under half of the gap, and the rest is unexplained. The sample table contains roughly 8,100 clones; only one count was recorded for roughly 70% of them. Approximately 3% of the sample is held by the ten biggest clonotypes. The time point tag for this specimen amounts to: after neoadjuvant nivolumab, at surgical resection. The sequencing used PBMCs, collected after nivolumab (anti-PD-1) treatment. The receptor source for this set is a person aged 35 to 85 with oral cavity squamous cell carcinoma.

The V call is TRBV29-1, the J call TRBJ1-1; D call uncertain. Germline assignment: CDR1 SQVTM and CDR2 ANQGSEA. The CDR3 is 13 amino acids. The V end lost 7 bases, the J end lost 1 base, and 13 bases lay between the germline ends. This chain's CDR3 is CSASLGPNTEAFF. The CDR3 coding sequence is TGCAGCGCATCTCTGGGCCCGAACACTGAAGCTTTCTTT.

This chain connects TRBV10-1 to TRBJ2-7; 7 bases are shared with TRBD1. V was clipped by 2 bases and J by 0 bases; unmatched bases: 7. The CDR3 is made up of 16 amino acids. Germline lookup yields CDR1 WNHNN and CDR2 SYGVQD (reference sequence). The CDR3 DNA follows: TGCGCCAGCAGTGAGAAGGGGGACAGAATCTCCTACGAGCAGTACTTC. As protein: CASSEKGDRISYEQYF.

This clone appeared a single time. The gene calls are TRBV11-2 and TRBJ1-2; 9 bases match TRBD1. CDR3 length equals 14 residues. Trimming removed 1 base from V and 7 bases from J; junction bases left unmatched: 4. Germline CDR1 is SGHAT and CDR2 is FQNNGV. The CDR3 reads CASSLAQGAAGYTF. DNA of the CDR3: TGTGCCAGCAGCTTAGCACAGGGGGCGGCTGGCTACACCTTC.

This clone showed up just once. This CDR3 reads CASSNRGGVNTEAFF. DNA of the CDR3: TGTGCCAGCAGCAACAGGGGAGGCGTGAACACTGAAGCTTTCTTT. The V gene is TRBV7-9, the J gene TRBJ1-1; 7 bases are a match to TRBD1. The CDR3 has 15 residues. V was pared by 5 bases and J by 0 bases, with 6 bases of the junction left unmatched. The germline V gene has CDR1 SEHNR and CDR2 FQNEAQ (reference sequence). The whole variable domain, filled in from reference TRBV7-9 and TRBJ1-1, reads DTGVSQNPRHKITKRGQNVTFRCDPISEHNRLYWYRQTLGQGPEFLTYFQNEAQLEKSRLLSDRFSAERPKGSFSTLEIQRTEQGDSAMYLCASSNRGGVNTEAFFGQGTRLTVV.

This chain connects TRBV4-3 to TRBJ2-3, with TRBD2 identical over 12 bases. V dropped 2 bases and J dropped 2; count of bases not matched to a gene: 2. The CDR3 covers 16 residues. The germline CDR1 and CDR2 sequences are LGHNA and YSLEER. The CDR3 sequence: CASSQRLAGVTDTQYF. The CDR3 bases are TGCGCCAGCAGCCAAAGACTAGCGGGGGTCACAGATACGCAGTATTTT.

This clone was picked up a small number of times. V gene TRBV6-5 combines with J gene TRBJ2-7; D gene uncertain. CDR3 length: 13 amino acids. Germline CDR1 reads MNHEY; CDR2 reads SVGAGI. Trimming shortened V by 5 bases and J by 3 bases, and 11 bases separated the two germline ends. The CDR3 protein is CASSPTVGYEQYF. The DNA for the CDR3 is TGTGCCAGCAGTCCAACCGTGGGCTACGAGCAGTACTTC.

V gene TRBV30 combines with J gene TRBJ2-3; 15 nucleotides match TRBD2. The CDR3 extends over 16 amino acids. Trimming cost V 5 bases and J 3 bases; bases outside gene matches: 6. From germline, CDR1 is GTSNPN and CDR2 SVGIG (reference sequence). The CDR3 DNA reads TGTGCCTGGGGCTACGGACTAGCGGGGGGGACAGATACGCAGTATTTT. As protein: CAWGYGLAGGTDTQYF.

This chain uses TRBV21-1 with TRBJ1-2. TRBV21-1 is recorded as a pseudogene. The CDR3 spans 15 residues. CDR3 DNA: TGTGCCAGCAGCAAAGTAAGGGCAGTTAACTATGGCTACACCTTC. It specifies CASSKVRAVNYGYTF.

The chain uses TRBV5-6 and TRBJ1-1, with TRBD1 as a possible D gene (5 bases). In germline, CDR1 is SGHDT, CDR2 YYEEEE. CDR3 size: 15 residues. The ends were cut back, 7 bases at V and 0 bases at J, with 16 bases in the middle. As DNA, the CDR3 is TGTGCCAGCGGACAAAAGGTCGACTTGAACACTGAAGCTTTCTTT. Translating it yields CASGQKVDLNTEAFF.

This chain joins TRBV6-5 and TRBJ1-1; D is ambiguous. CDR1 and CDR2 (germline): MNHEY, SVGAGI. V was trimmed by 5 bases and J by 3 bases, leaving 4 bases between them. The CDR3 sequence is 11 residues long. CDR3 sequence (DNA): TGTGCCAGCAGTAGCCACACTGAAGCTTTCTTT. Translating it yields CASSSHTEAFF.

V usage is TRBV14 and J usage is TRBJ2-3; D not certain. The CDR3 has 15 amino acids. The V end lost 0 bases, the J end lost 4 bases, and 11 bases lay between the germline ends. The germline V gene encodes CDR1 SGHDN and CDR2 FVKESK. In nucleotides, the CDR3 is TGTGCCAGCAGCCAAGAAATGAGGCGCGCAGATACGCAGTATTTT. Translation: CASSQEMRRADTQYF.

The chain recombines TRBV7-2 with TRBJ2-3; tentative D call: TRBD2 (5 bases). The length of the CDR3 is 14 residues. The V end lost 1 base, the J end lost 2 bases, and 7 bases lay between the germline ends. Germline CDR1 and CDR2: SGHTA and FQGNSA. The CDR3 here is CASSLDGDTDTQYF. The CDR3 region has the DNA TGTGCCAGCAGCTTAGACGGGGACACAGATACGCAGTATTTT.

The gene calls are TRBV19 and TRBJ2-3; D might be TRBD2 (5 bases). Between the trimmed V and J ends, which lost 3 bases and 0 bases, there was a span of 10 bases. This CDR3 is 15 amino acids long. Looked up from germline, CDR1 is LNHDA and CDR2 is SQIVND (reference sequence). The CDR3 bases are TGTGCCAGTAGTATCCGGGGATATAGCACAGATACGCAGTATTTT. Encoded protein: CASSIRGYSTDTQYF.

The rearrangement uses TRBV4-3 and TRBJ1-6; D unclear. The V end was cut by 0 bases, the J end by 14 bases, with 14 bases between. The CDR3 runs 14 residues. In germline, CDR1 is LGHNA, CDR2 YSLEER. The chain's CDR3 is CASSQDTGGPALHF. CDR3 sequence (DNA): TGCGCCAGCAGCCAAGATACCGGCGGACCAGCCCTCCACTTT.

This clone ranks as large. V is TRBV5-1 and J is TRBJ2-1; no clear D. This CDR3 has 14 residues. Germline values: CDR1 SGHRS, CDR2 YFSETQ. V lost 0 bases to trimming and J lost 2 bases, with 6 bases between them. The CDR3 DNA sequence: TGCGCCAGCAGCTTGGACCTAGCCTACAATGAGCAGTTCTTC. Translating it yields CASSLDLAYNEQFF.

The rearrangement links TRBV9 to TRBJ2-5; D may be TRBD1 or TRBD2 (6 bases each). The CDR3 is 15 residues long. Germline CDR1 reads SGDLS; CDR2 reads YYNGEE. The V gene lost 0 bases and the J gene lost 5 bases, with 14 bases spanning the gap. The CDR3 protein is CASSVGGALRETQYF. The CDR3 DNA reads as TGTGCCAGCAGCGTAGGGGGGGCCCTGAGGGAGACCCAGTACTTC.

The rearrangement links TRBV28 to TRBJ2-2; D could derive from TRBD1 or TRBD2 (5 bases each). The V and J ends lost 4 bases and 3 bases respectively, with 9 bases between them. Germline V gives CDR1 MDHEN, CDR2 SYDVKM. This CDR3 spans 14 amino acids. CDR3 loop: CASSSGTYTGELFF. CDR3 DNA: TGTGCCAGCAGTTCCGGGACCTACACCGGGGAGCTGTTTTTT.

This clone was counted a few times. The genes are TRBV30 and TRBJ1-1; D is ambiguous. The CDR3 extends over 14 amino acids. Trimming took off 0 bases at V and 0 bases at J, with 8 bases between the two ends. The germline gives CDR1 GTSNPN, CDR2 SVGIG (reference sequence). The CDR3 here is CAWSVTQLNTEAFF. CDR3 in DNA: TGTGCCTGGAGTGTGACGCAGTTGAACACTGAAGCTTTCTTT.

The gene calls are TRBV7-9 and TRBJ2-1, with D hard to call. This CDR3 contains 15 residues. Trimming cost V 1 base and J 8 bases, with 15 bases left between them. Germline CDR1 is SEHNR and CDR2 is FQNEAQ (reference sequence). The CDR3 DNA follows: TGTGCCAGCAGCTTAGGCGCCAGCCGCTTGGATGAGCAGTTCTTC. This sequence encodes CASSLGASRLDEQFF.

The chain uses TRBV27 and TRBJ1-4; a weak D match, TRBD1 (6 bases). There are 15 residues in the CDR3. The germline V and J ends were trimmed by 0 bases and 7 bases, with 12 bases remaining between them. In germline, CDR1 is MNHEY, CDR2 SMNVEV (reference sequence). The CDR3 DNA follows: TGTGCCAGCAGTTTATCCATGGGGGCTGGTGAAAAACTGTTTTTT. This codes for CASSLSMGAGEKLFF.

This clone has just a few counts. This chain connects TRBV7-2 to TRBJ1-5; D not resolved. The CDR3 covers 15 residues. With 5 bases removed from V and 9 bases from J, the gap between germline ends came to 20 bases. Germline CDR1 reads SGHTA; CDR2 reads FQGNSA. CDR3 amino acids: CASSVHQGSGRPQHF. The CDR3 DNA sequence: TGTGCCAGCAGCGTACATCAAGGTAGCGGGCGGCCCCAGCATTTT.

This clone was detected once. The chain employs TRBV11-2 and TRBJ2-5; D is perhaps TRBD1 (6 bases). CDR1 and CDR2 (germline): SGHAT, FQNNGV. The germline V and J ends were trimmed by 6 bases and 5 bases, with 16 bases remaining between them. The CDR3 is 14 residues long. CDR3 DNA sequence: TGTGCCAGCAGTTACTCAGGGGCACGGGAGACCCAGTACTTC. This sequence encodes CASSYSGARETQYF.

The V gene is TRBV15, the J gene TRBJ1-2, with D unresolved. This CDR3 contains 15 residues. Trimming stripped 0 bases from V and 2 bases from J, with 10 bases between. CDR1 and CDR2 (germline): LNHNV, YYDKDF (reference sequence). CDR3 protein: CATSRERTENYGYTF. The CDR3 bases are TGTGCCACCAGCAGAGAAAGGACGGAGAACTATGGCTACACCTTC.

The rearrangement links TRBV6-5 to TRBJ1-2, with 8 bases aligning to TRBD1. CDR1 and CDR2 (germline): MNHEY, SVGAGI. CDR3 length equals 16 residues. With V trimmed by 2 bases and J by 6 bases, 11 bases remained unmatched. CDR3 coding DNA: TGTGCCAGCAGTTACGGCTCCCAGGGGGCCGAGGATGGCTACACCTTC. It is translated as CASSYGSQGAEDGYTF.

The CDR3 bases are TGTGCCAGCAGTGGGATAGGGGGGAGGTTTGAAAAACTGTTTTTT. This gives the protein CASSGIGGRFEKLFF. The chain carries TRBV2 and TRBJ1-4, with D maybe TRBD1 (6 bases). V dropped 4 bases and J dropped 7 bases, with 16 bases sitting between them. Germline-derived CDR1 and CDR2 are SNHLY and FYNNEI. The CDR3 extends over 15 amino acids.

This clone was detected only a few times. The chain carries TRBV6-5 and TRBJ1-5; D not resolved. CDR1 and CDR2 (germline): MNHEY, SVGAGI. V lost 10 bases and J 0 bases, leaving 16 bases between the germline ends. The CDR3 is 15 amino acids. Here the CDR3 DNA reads TGTGCCACCCAACCTAGATACCTTAGCAATCAGCCCCAGCATTTT. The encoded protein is CATQPRYLSNQPQHF.

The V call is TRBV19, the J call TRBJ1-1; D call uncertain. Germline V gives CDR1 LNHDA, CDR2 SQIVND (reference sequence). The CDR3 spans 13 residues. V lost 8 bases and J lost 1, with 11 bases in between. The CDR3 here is CASAAGRNTEAFF. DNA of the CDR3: TGTGCCAGTGCTGCGGGGAGGAACACTGAAGCTTTCTTT.

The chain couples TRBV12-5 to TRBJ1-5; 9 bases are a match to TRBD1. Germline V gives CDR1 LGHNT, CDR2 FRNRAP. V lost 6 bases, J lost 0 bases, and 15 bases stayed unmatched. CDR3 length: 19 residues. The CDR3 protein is CASGNRGREPINSNQPQHF. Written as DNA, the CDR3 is TGTGCTAGTGGAAACAGGGGGCGCGAACCGATTAATAGCAATCAGCCCCAGCATTTT.